This T cell receptor beta chain was captured in a study of early T cells in non-severe SARS-CoV-2 infection. Turning to the study itself: Chains stayed unpaired after sequencing of bulk RNA from unsorted whole blood. Study-wide results and limits: CD4 and private specificities were missed by VDJdb matching, which favored anti-spike CD8 responses.

This clonotype has just a few counts. Its antigen is undetermined. Attached unique molecular identifiers marked individual cDNA molecules. TCRdb reprocessed the 5' RACE reads with MiXCR, giving one entry per CDR3 protein. Of tens of thousands of distinct CDR3 sequences listed, roughly 13% are singletons. CDR3 length equals 15 residues. CDR1 SGHRS and CDR2 YFSETQ come from the germline V gene. V lost 4 bases, J lost 0 bases, and 13 bases lay in between. The TCR comes from an adult who was a healthcare worker with PCR-confirmed SARS-CoV-2 infection or an uninfected control (not recorded which). The J gene is TRBJ1-2, the V gene TRBV5-1; D gene ambiguous. Material for sequencing was whole blood. DNA for the CDR3: TGCGCCAGCAGCGCAGTGGCGGTAGCTAACTATGGCTACACCTTC. The encoded protein is CASSAVAVANYGYTF.